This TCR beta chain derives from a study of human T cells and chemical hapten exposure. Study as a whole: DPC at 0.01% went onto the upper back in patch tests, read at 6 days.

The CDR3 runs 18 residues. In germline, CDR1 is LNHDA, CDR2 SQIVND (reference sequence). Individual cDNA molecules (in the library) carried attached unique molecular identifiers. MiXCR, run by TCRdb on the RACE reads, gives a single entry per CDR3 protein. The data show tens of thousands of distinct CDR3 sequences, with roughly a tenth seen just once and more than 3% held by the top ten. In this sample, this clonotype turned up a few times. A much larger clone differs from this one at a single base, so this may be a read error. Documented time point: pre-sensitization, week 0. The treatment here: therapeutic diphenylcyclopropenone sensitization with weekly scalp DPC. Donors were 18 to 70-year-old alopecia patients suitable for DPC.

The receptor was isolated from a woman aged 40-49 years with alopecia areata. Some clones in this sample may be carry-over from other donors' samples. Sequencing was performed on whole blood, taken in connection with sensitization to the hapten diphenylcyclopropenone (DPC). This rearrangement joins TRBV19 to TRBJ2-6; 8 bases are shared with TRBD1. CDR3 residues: CASSPLDRVYSGANALTF. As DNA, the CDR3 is TGTGCCAGTAGTCCCCTGGACAGGGTCTACTCTGGGGCCAACGCCCTGACTTTC.